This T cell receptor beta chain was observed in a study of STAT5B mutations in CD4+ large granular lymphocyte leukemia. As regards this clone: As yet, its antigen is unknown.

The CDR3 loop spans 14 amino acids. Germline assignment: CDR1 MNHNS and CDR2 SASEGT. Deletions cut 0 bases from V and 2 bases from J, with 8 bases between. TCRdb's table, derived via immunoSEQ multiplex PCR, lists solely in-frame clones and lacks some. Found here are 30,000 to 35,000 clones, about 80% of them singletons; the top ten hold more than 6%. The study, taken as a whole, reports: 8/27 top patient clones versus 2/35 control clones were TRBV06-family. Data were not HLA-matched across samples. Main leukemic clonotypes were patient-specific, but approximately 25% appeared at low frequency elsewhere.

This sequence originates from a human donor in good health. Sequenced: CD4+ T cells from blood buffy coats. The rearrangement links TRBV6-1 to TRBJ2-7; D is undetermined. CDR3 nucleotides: TGTGCCAGCAGTGAAGCTTCAGCTACCTACGAGCAGTACTTC. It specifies CASSEASATYEQYF.